Below, 10 T cell receptor beta chains from the same sample are listed, as sequenced in a study of OX40 agonist ivuxolimab in advanced cancers. The protocol was immunoSEQ multiplex PCR, while the TCRdb copy is restricted to in-frame clones and leaves out a portion. The table includes about 84,000 clones, approximately 85% detected once. The specimen comprised CD4+ or CD8+ T cells sorted from blood, sampled in a trial of the OX40 agonist ivuxolimab. The receptors here all came from an adult with an advanced solid tumor such as melanoma, head and neck, liver or kidney cancer.

In nucleotides, the CDR3 is TGTGCCAGCAGCAATCAAGAGACCCAGTACTTC. It encodes CASSNQETQYF. V gene TRBV7-9 combines with J gene TRBJ2-5; D gene unclear. Between the trimmed V and J ends, which lost 5 bases and 2 bases, there was a span of 3 bases. This CDR3 spans 11 amino acids. Germline lookup yields CDR1 SEHNR and CDR2 FQNEAQ (reference sequence).

This clone was observed once. This sequence joins TRBV10-1 and TRBJ2-1; tentatively, D is TRBD2 (6 bases). The ends were cut back, 3 bases at V and 5 bases at J, with 14 bases in the middle. CDR1 and CDR2 from the germline V gene are WNHNN and SYGVQD (reference sequence). The CDR3 sequence is 15 residues long. This CDR3 reads CASSETGTYNNEQFF. Here the CDR3 DNA reads TGCGCCAGCAGTGAAACCGGGACTTACAACAATGAGCAGTTCTTC.

CDR3: CASSYNRDSGYNEQFF. In DNA, the CDR3 is TGTGCCAGCAGCTATAACAGGGATAGCGGTTACAATGAGCAGTTCTTC. This sequence joins TRBV7-3 and TRBJ2-1, with D perhaps being TRBD1 or TRBD2 (6 bases each). Trimming stripped 4 bases from V and 4 bases from J, with 17 bases between. Germline assignment: CDR1 SGHTA and CDR2 FQGTGA. The CDR3 runs 16 residues. Combining the CDR3 with reference TRBV7-3 and TRBJ2-1 gives the whole variable domain GAGVSQTPSNKVTEKGKYVELRCDPISGHTALYWYRQSLGQGPEFLIYFQGTGAADDSGLPNDRFFAVRPEGSVSTLKIQRTERGDSAVYLCASSYNRDSGYNEQFFGPGTRLTVL.

The chain links TRBV19 to TRBJ1-2, with 7 bases aligning to TRBD1. There are 15 residues in the CDR3. The ends lost 9 bases at V and 2 bases at J; junction bases unmatched: 12. Per the germline V gene, CDR1 is LNHDA and CDR2 is SQIVND (reference sequence). As DNA, the CDR3 is TGTGCCAGCAGCACCAGGGGGGCCCTCAACTATGGCTACACCTTC. Translation gives CASSTRGALNYGYTF.

The V gene is TRBV28, the J gene TRBJ2-7, with D maybe TRBD1 (5 bases). The V and J ends lost 3 bases and 0 bases respectively, with 12 bases between them. CDR3 length: 15 amino acids. Germline V CDR1 and CDR2: MDHEN, SYDVKM. The CDR3, as DNA: TGTGCCAGCAGTTTTATTGGGGCCCACTCCTACGAGCAGTACTTC. Its protein is CASSFIGAHSYEQYF.

The V call is TRBV5-5, the J call TRBJ2-3; no clear D gene. Trimming left V 2 bases short and J 0 bases short, with 1 base between. CDR3 size: 12 residues. Germline V gives CDR1 SGHKS, CDR2 YYEKEE (reference sequence). The CDR3 nucleotides read TGTGCCAGCAGCTTCAGCACAGATACGCAGTATTTT. This translates into CASSFSTDTQYF.

V and J are TRBV11-3 and TRBJ2-2, with D perhaps given as TRBD1 or TRBD2 (5 bases each). Germline assignment: CDR1 SGHNT and CDR2 YENEEA. There are 14 residues in the CDR3. V lost 5 bases, J lost 6 bases, and 13 bases lay in between. The CDR3 reads CASSRSGTAGELFF. The CDR3 DNA follows: TGTGCCAGCAGCAGGTCAGGGACGGCCGGGGAGCTGTTTTTT. The full variable domain, in which reference TRBV11-3 and TRBJ2-2 provide the parts outside the CDR3, is EAGVVQSPRYKIIEKKQPVAFWCNPISGHNTLYWYLQNLGQGPELLIRYENEEAVDDSQLPKDRFSAERLKGVDSTLKIQPAELGDSAVYLCASSRSGTAGELFFGEGSRLTVL.

CDR3 sequence: CASSRQGSSGYTF. The CDR3 bases are TGTGCCAGCAGCAGACAGGGTTCTAGCGGCTACACCTTC. The rearrangement joins TRBV2 to TRBJ1-2, with 7 bases fitting TRBD1. The CDR3 has 13 residues. Germline CDR1 and CDR2: SNHLY and FYNNEI. J was trimmed by 8 bases and V by 6 bases; bases with no gene match: 9.

V usage is TRBV13 and J usage is TRBJ1-3; maybe TRBD1 (6 bases). Germline assignment: CDR1 PRHDT and CDR2 FYEKMQ (reference sequence). V was shortened by 3 bases and J by 0 bases, with 21 bases between the two germline ends. CDR3 length equals 19 residues. The CDR3, as DNA: TGTGCCAGCAGCTTTCTTACCCGTGGAGGGGGGTACTCTGGAAACACCATATATTTT. Its translation: CASSFLTRGGGYSGNTIYF.

J is TRBJ1-3 and V is TRBV28; 7 bases agree with TRBD1. J lost 3 bases, V lost 6 bases, and 5 bases had no gene match. CDR3 size: 14 residues. Per germline, CDR1 MDHEN and CDR2 SYDVKM. This CDR3 is CASRLQGHGNTIYF. The DNA of the CDR3 is TGTGCCAGCAGGCTACAGGGGCATGGAAACACCATATATTTT.